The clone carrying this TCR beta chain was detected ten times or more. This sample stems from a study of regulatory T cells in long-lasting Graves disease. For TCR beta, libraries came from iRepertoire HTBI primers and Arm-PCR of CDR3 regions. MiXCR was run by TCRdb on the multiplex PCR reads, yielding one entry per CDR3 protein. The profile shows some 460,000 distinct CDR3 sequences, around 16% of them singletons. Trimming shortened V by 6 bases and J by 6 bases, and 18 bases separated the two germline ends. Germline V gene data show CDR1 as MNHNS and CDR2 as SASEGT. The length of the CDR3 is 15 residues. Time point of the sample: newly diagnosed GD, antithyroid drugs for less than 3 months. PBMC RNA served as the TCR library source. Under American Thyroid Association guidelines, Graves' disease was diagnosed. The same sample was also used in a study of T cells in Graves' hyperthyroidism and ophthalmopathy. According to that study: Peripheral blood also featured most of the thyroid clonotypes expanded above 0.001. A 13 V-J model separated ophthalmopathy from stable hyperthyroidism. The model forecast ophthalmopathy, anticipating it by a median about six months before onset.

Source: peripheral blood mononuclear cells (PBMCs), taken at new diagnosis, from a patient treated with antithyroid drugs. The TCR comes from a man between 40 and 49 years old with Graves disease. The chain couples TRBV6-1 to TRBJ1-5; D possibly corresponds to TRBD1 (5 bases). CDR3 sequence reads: CASRKTRDALQPQHF. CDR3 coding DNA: TGTGCCAGCAGAAAAACCCGGGACGCCCTTCAGCCCCAGCATTTT.